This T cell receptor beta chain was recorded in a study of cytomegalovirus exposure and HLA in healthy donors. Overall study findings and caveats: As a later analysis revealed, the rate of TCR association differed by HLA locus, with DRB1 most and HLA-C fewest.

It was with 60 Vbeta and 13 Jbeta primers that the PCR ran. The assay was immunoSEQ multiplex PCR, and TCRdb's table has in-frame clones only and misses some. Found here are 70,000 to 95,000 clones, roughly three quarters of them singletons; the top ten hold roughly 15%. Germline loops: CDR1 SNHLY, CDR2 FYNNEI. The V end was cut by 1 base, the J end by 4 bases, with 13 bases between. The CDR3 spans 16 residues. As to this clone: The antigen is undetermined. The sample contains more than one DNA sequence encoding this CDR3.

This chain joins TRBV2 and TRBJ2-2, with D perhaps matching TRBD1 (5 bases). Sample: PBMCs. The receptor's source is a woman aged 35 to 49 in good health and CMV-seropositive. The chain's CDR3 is CASSEVSRASTGELFF. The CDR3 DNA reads TGTGCCAGCAGTGAAGTTTCCAGGGCGAGCACCGGGGAGCTGTTTTTT. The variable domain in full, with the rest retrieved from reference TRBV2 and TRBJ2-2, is EPEVTQTPSHQVTQMGQEVILRCVPISNHLYFYWYRQILGQKVEFLVSFYNNEISEKSEIFDDQFSVERPDGSNFTLKIRSTKLEDSAMYFCASSEVSRASTGELFFGEGSRLTVL.